This T cell receptor beta chain was recorded in a study of long-term antiretroviral therapy in people with HIV. General observations from the study: Researchers lacked any data on ART adherence, viral resistance or therapy changes. Pre-ART expanded TRB clones stayed dominant throughout, though often decreasing after ART.

Remarks on this clone: Its antigen remains unidentified.

Trimming left V 5 bases short and J 2 bases short, with 11 bases between. This CDR3 region has 14 residues. The germline gives CDR1 LNHNV, CDR2 YYDKDF (reference sequence). Sequencing relied on immunoSEQ assay v3.0, run at survey level. Sequencing was performed with immunoSEQ multiplex PCR; in TCRdb, only in-frame clones are kept and a portion is missing. Here the sample spans tens of thousands of clones, approximately 95% being singletons. The sequences come from unsorted PBMCs, collected 5.3 years after starting antiretroviral therapy. This clonotype was sampled from a man in his forties or fifties with HIV. The chain couples TRBV15 to TRBJ2-3, with D tentatively TRBD2 (5 bases). The CDR3, as DNA: TGTGCCACCAGCGGAGGACTCTTCACAGATACGCAGTATTTT. This translates into CATSGGLFTDTQYF. The whole variable domain, remainder taken from reference TRBV15 and TRBJ2-3, is DAMVIQNPRYQVTQFGKPVTLSCSQTLNHNVMYWYQQKSSQAPKLLFHYYDKDFNNEADTPDNFQSRRPNTSFCFLDIRSPGLGDTAMYLCATSGGLFTDTQYFGPGTRLTVL.